This T cell receptor beta chain stems from a study of blood T cell repertoires in COVID-19. Study-wide background: The United States, Italy and Spain were the sources of the acute and convalescent COVID-19 samples. Nucleic acid was either cDNA or gDNA, and it came from T cells, B-cell-depleted T cells, or PBMCs.

Original handling: Estimation of nucleated cell counts was performed using reference gene primer amplification. Produced via immunoSEQ multiplex PCR; TCRdb's table is partial and in-frame only. For V, J and clone size, that table is used; D and trimming come from the DNA. The table has about 59,000 clones, less than 75% seen once; the top ten hold 14%. V lost 6 bases, J lost 0 bases, and 10 bases stayed unmatched. Germline V gene sequence: CDR1 SGHDN, CDR2 FVKESK. The CDR3 runs to 16 residues. This chain links TRBV14 with TRBJ1-1; 7 nucleotides align to TRBD1. This sequence was found in a woman in her seventies with acute or convalescent COVID-19. The sequenced sample was peripheral blood. This chain's CDR3 is CASRKGGGSMNTEAFF. The DNA of the CDR3 is TGTGCCAGCAGGAAAGGGGGCGGTTCTATGAACACTGAAGCTTTCTTT.